This TCR beta chain was sequenced during a study of T cells expressing NK-cell markers. TCRdb re-called the 5' RACE reads and gives one entry per CDR3 protein, without DNA. The listing contains hundreds of thousands of distinct CDR3 sequences. The sequence derives from a man younger than 35 in good health. The specimen sequenced was blood T cells: a sorted CD56 or NKG2C T cell subset, CD4+ or CD8+ T cells, or bulk PBMC T cells (not recorded which).

This CDR3 reads CASRVRGRNTEAFF. The V gene is TRBV12-3 or TRBV12-4, the J gene TRBJ1-1; TCRdb indicates TRBD1, and absent DNA this call remains unverified. This CDR3 is 14 amino acids long.